The rows below give T cell receptor beta chains drawn from one sample of a study of PD-L1 blockade in urothelial cancer. The assay was immunoSEQ multiplex PCR, and TCRdb's table has in-frame clones only and misses some. The table lists 100,000 or so clones, about 85% of them singletons. The material sequenced was PBMCs, taken around atezolizumab (anti-PD-L1) treatment. The source of these receptors is a man in his forties or fifties with urothelial cancer. Each CDR3 is given with its conserved first and last residue. The order of the fields is J gene, clone size, V gene, D gene, CDR3 DNA, CDR3 protein. A D gene is named only where the DNA matches it firmly. Clone size is stated in some rows and not others, as once, few, many or a class when expanded.

TRBJ2-7	-	TRBV19	TRBD2	TGTGCCAGTAGTGTGGGGGGGGGAGGCGAGCAGTACTTC	CASSVGGGGEQYF
TRBJ1-2	-	TRBV5-6	TRBD1	TGTGCCAGCAGCCGGGACAGGGGCGTTTATGGCTACACCTTC	CASSRDRGVYGYTF
TRBJ2-3	-	TRBV5-1	TRBD2	TGCGCCAGCAACCCAACCGCCGGGACTAGCGGTACAGATACGCAGTATTTT	CASNPTAGTSGTDTQYF
TRBJ1-5	-	TRBV27	-	TGTGCCAGCAGTTTATCGCCAGGTTCGAGGCCCCAGCATTTT	CASSLSPGSRPQHF
TRBJ2-3	-	TRBV5-8	-	TGTGCCAGCAGCTTAAGATCACTTACCACAGATACGCAGTATTTT	CASSLRSLTTDTQYF
TRBJ2-3	few	TRBV7-3	TRBD2	TGTGCCAGCAGCTTGGCGGGAGTGAGTACAGATACGCAGTATTTT	CASSLAGVSTDTQYF
TRBJ2-1	-	TRBV11-3	TRBD2	TGTGCCAGCAGCCCACACTCTAGACTAGCGTCCAATGAGCAGTTCTTC	CASSPHSRLASNEQFF
TRBJ1-5	once	TRBV6-1	-	TGTGCCAGCAGGTGGGGACAAGGAAATCAGCCCCAGCATTTT	CASRWGQGNQPQHF
TRBJ2-3	once	TRBV27	TRBD2	TGTGCCAGCAGGGCCGATAGCGGGAGAAGGGGCACAGATACGCAGTATTTT	CASRADSGRRGTDTQYF
TRBJ2-7	-	TRBV6-1	-	TGTGCCAGCATTACCGGGGGGCTTCGCTACGAGCAGTACTTC	CASITGGLRYEQYF
TRBJ1-5	-	TRBV28	TRBD1	TGTGCCAGCAGCCCCACAGGGGGCGGGTGGGGTCAGCCCCAGCATTTT	CASSPTGGGWGQPQHF
TRBJ2-5	-	TRBV7-9	-	TGTGCCAGCAGCTTATTTCGGGGAGTTGGCGAGACCCAGTACTTC	CASSLFRGVGETQYF
TRBJ2-2	once	TRBV2	-	TGTGCCAGCAGTGGGCTAGTATCGGGGGAGCTGTTTTTT	CASSGLVSGELFF
TRBJ2-1	-	TRBV6-6	-	TGTGCCAGCAGCAGGACTGCAGCAAATGAGCAGTTCTTC	CASSRTAANEQFF
TRBJ2-7	-	TRBV30	TRBD1	TGTGCCTGGAGGTGGGACAGAGCACACGAGCAGTACTTC	CAWRWDRAHEQYF
TRBJ2-1	-	TRBV19	-	TGTGCCAGTAGTATGGACTCCACAGACAATGAGCAGTTCTTC	CASSMDSTDNEQFF
TRBJ1-2	-	TRBV19	-	TGTGCCAGTAGGAGAATTGGTTCGTATGGCTACACCTTC	CASRRIGSYGYTF
TRBJ1-1	-	TRBV28	-	TGTGCCAGCAATACCCTGACCACGGGGAACACTGAAGCTTTCTTT	CASNTLTTGNTEAFF
TRBJ1-2	-	TRBV14	-	TGTGCCAGCAGCCAACAAACAGGGTCGGGCTATGGCTACACCTTC	CASSQQTGSGYGYTF
TRBJ2-7	-	TRBV5-1	TRBD2	TGCGCCAGCAGCTTGGTAGGGAGGGGTCAGTACTTC	CASSLVGRGQYF
TRBJ1-1	-	TRBV11-2	TRBD1	TGTGCCAGCAGCTTAGGAGGGACAGACAGTGAAGCTTTCTTT	CASSLGGTDSEAFF
TRBJ1-5	once	TRBV5-6	-	TGTGCCAGCAGCTCCTCAGGGGTAAATCAGCCCCAGCATTTT	CASSSSGVNQPQHF
TRBJ2-5	-	TRBV25-1	-	TGTGCCAGCAGTGAATTTGGCAGGGGACAAGAGACCCAGTACTTC	CASSEFGRGQETQYF
TRBJ2-1	-	TRBV11-2	TRBD2	TGTGCCAGCAGGCGGACTAGCGGGAGGCTCGCCTACAATGAGCAGTTCTTC	CASRRTSGRLAYNEQFF
TRBJ1-2	-	TRBV2	-	TGTGCCAGCAGTGAAGACCGTACGGCAGGGCCTTACTTC	CASSEDRTAGPYF
TRBJ2-2	-	TRBV9	TRBD2	TGTGCCAGCAGCGGACTAGCGGGAAACACCGGGGAGCTGTTTTTT	CASSGLAGNTGELFF
TRBJ2-2	-	TRBV2	TRBD1	TGTGCCAGCAGCGGACAGGGGAGGGAAGTGACCGGGGAGCTGTTTTTT	CASSGQGREVTGELFF
TRBJ2-4	-	TRBV2	-	TGTGCCAGCCGTTCCGAGGCCCTAGCCAAAAACATTCAGTACTTC	CASRSEALAKNIQYF
TRBJ1-1	-	TRBV18	-	TGTGCCAGCTCACCACCGTCGGGATCGAACACTGAAGCTTTCTTT	CASSPPSGSNTEAFF
TRBJ2-1	-	TRBV28	TRBD2	TGTGCCAGCATCCCTAGCGGTTCCTACAATGAGCAGTTCTTC	CASIPSGSYNEQFF
TRBJ1-2	once	TRBV11-2	-	TGTGCCAGCAGCTTAGATATACGGGTTTCTGGCTACACCTTC	CASSLDIRVSGYTF
TRBJ1-6	-	TRBV6-5	TRBD1	TGTGCCAGCAGGCGGGGACAGGGGAATTCACCCCTCCACTTT	CASRRGQGNSPLHF
TRBJ2-6	-	TRBV5-1	-	TGCGCCAGCAGCTGGAGCGGTGGGGCCAACGTCCTGACTTTC	CASSWSGGANVLTF
TRBJ2-1	-	TRBV5-5	-	TGTGCCAGCAGCCGGACTCTCACAACCTACAATGAGCAGTTCTTC	CASSRTLTTYNEQFF
TRBJ2-3	-	TRBV5-8	TRBD1	TGTGCCAGCTTGAGGACAGGAGATACGCAGTATTTT	CASLRTGDTQYF
TRBJ2-1	-	TRBV18	-	TGTGCCAGCTCACCAGGGCAGAACAATGAGCAGTTCTTC	CASSPGQNNEQFF
TRBJ2-3	-	TRBV10-3	-	TGTGCCATCAGTGAGTCGGCGGACTCTAGCACAGATACGCAGTATTTT	CAISESADSSTDTQYF
TRBJ2-2	-	TRBV6-6	TRBD1	TGTGCCAGCAGTCCGTACGGGACAGGGGGCTTCGGGGAGCTGTTTTTT	CASSPYGTGGFGELFF
TRBJ2-7	-	TRBV10-3	-	TGTGCCATCAGTGATGATCGGGGCTCCTACGAGCAGTACTTC	CAISDDRGSYEQYF
TRBJ2-7	once	TRBV7-9	-	TGTGCCAGCAGCCCCGTTGGGGCGGACGAGCAGTACTTC	CASSPVGADEQYF
TRBJ2-3	-	TRBV30	-	TGTGCCTGGAGTGTAAAACCTCCCTGGCGGCAGCCGCTTTTGGATACGCAGTATTTT	CAWSVKPPWRQPLLDTQYF
TRBJ1-2	-	TRBV18	-	TGTGCCAGCTCACCGGTAAGGCAGGCCCTACCTGAAGGTGGCTACACCTTC	CASSPVRQALPEGGYTF